Below are 26 T cell receptor beta chains sequenced from a single sample in a study of cytomegalovirus exposure and HLA in healthy donors (dated by TCRdb to about 2017). The library was generated by the immunoSEQ multiplex PCR assay. For the multiplex PCR, a mixture combining 60 forward primers for TCR Vbeta segments and 13 reverse primers for TCR Jbeta segments was used. TCRdb's version of the immuneACCESS table is confined to in-frame rearrangements and falls short of the full clone set. An unresolved V gene accounts for under half of the shortfall where checked; the remainder is of unknown origin. The sample has 150,000 to 200,000 clones on record, 80% to 90% of them singletons. The top ten clonotypes cover under 2% of the sample. Sequencing was performed on PBMCs. The receptor set was obtained from a woman aged 18-30 years in good health and CMV-seronegative.

Only a few counts were recorded for this clone. The rearrangement uses TRBV2 and TRBJ1-5; D is perhaps TRBD1 (5 bases). The CDR3 is made up of 14 amino acids. Between the trimmed V and J ends, which lost 4 bases and 4 bases, there was a span of 11 bases. Germline V CDR1 and CDR2: SNHLY, FYNNEI. The CDR3 nucleotides are TGTGCCAGCAGTGCAGGGCCCCTAAATCAGCCCCAGCATTTT. Translating it yields CASSAGPLNQPQHF.

The chain combines TRBV6-5 with TRBJ1-1, with 8 bases lining up with TRBD1. Trimming at V came to 7 bases and at J to 5 bases, leaving 6 bases not matched to a gene. The V gene's germline CDR1 is MNHEY and CDR2 SVGAGI. The CDR3 length is 13 residues. The CDR3: CASNGQGKTEAFF. The CDR3 DNA reads TGTGCCAGCAATGGACAGGGAAAAACTGAAGCTTTCTTT.

A few counts support this clone. The V and J genes are TRBV5-4 and TRBJ2-1; 8 positions match TRBD2. The CDR3 extends over 13 amino acids. Trimming at V came to 0 bases and at J to 9 bases, leaving 2 bases not matched to a gene. CDR1 and CDR2 (germline): SGHNT, YYREEE (reference sequence). The CDR3 DNA follows: TGTGCCAGCAGCTTGGAAGCGGGAGTTGAGCAGTTCTTC. This gives the protein CASSLEAGVEQFF.

The chain employs TRBV7-6 and TRBJ2-5, with D tentatively TRBD1 (6 bases). There are 14 residues in the CDR3. V was shortened by 6 bases and J by 1 base, with 12 bases between the two germline ends. Per the germline V gene, CDR1 is SGHVS and CDR2 is FNYEAQ. CDR3 loop: CASRITGTQETQYF. The CDR3 DNA reads TGTGCCAGCAGGATCACAGGGACCCAAGAGACCCAGTACTTC.

The rearrangement uses TRBV10-3 and TRBJ2-7, with D perhaps TRBD1 (6 bases). V lost 7 bases, J lost 4 bases, and 14 bases lay in between. Germline CDR1 reads ENHRY; CDR2 reads SYGVKD. The CDR3 totals 13 residues. CDR3 bases: TGTGCCATCACCCCGGACAGATCTTACGAGCAGTACTTC. It encodes CAITPDRSYEQYF.

The chain carries TRBV27 and TRBJ1-1, with TRBD1 matching over 10 bases. V gave up 10 bases and J gave up 3 bases; unmatched junction bases: 5. CDR1 is MNHEY, CDR2 SMNVEV, per germline (reference sequence). The CDR3 spans 13 residues. CDR3 sequence reads: CATSGQGYTEAFF. Here the CDR3 DNA reads TGTGCCACCTCGGGACAGGGGTACACTGAAGCTTTCTTT.

The chain has TRBV9 and TRBJ2-7; tentative D call: TRBD1 (6 bases). Germline V lookup: CDR1 SGDLS, CDR2 YYNGEE. V was clipped by 0 bases and J by 3 bases, with 13 bases between them. The CDR3 loop spans 15 amino acids. The CDR3, as DNA: TGTGCCAGCAGCGTAGCTACGGGGACAAGCTACGAGCAGTACTTC. Amino acid sequence: CASSVATGTSYEQYF.

V gene TRBV6-4 combines with J gene TRBJ2-1; TRBD2 agrees at 7 bases. Germline CDR1 and CDR2: MRHNA and SNTAGT. Trimming at V came to 2 bases and at J to 0 bases, leaving 4 bases not matched to a gene. The length of the CDR3 is 16 residues. CDR3 nucleotides: TGTGCCAGCAGTGACGAAGCGGGGAGCTCCTACAATGAGCAGTTCTTC. Protein: CASSDEAGSSYNEQFF.

The V gene is TRBV2, the J gene TRBJ1-1, with D possibly TRBD1 on 5 matching bases. This CDR3 comprises 13 residues. From germline, CDR1 is SNHLY and CDR2 FYNNEI. V was cut by 9 bases and J by 5 bases, with 16 bases left in between. For the CDR3, the DNA is TGTGCCAGAGCAAGGGGTATGGCTACTGAAGCTTTCTTT. Translating it yields CARARGMATEAFF.

The chain uses TRBV28 and TRBJ1-5, with D hard to call. Germline V gene sequence: CDR1 MDHEN, CDR2 SYDVKM. The ends were cut back, 3 bases at V and 7 bases at J, with 13 bases in the middle. The CDR3 extends over 14 amino acids. The CDR3 spells CASSFESTGQPQHF. CDR3 nucleotides: TGTGCCAGCAGTTTTGAAAGTACGGGACAGCCCCAGCATTTT.

V is TRBV11-1 and J is TRBJ2-7; possibly TRBD2 for D (6 bases). In germline, CDR1 is SGHAT, CDR2 FQDESV (reference sequence). V lost 5 bases to trimming and J lost 1 base, with 12 bases between them. The CDR3 totals 14 residues. The CDR3 spells CASSPGLSSYEQYF. The CDR3 DNA sequence: TGTGCCAGCAGCCCGGGACTTTCTTCCTACGAGCAGTACTTC.

The chain recombines TRBV27 with TRBJ2-7; 8 bases map to TRBD1. CDR3 length: 15 amino acids. V was pared by 2 bases and J by 2 bases, with 5 bases of the junction left unmatched. Germline loops: CDR1 MNHEY, CDR2 SMNVEV (reference sequence). The CDR3: CASSLRWTGPYEQYF. CDR3 nucleotides: TGTGCCAGCAGTTTACGGTGGACAGGGCCCTACGAGCAGTACTTC.

The V gene is TRBV6-5, the J gene TRBJ1-1; 7 bases line up with TRBD1. Germline V gives CDR1 MNHEY, CDR2 SVGAGI. J lost 1 base, V lost 0 bases, and 2 bases had no gene match. The CDR3 spans 15 residues. The CDR3 DNA is TGTGCCAGCAGTTACTCAGGGACAGCGAACACTGAAGCTTTCTTT. Translated: CASSYSGTANTEAFF.

CDR3 DNA sequence: TGCGCCAGCACCAAGGACACATCAGATACGCAGTATTTT. Protein: CASTKDTSDTQYF. The chain uses TRBV5-1 and TRBJ2-3; tentatively, D is TRBD1 (5 bases). CDR1 SGHRS and CDR2 YFSETQ come from the germline V gene. Trimming removed 6 bases at V and 4 bases at J, with 12 bases between. The CDR3 loop spans 13 amino acids.

The chain couples TRBV7-8 to TRBJ2-7; 9 bases match TRBD1. The CDR3 is 17 amino acids. CDR1 and CDR2 (germline): SGHVS, FQNEAQ. J gave up 3 bases and V 5 bases, and 14 bases lay outside the gene matches. Here the CDR3 reads CASSTAAPGQGYYEQYF. CDR3 coding DNA: TGTGCCAGCAGCACAGCTGCCCCGGGACAGGGCTACTACGAGCAGTACTTC.

The chain couples TRBV9 to TRBJ2-1; 14 nucleotides line up with TRBD2. Germline values: CDR1 SGDLS, CDR2 YYNGEE. The CDR3 is made up of 15 amino acids. V shed 4 bases and J 10 bases; nucleotides not matched to a gene: 7. CDR3 DNA: TGTGCCAGCAGCCTCGGGACTAGCGGGAGCCGGGAGCAGTTCTTC. This codes for CASSLGTSGSREQFF.

V gene TRBV7-3 combines with J gene TRBJ1-1, with 7 bases that match TRBD1. J was trimmed by 3 bases and V by 1 base; bases with no gene match: 5. CDR3 length equals 15 residues. Germline values: CDR1 SGHTA, CDR2 FQGTGA. The CDR3 sequence: CASSLKGAMDTEAFF. CDR3 sequence (DNA): TGTGCCAGCAGCTTAAAGGGGGCGATGGACACTGAAGCTTTCTTT. Full variable domain (outside the CDR3, taken from reference TRBV7-3 and TRBJ1-1): GAGVSQTPSNKVTEKGKYVELRCDPISGHTALYWYRQSLGQGPEFLIYFQGTGAADDSGLPNDRFFAVRPEGSVSTLKIQRTERGDSAVYLCASSLKGAMDTEAFFGQGTRLTVV.

This clone was detected only once. The CDR3 DNA reads TGTGCCAGCAGCTTCGGTCATGGGACAGGGAGGTTCCAGCCCCAGCATTTT. It translates to CASSFGHGTGRFQPQHF. The chain employs TRBV11-2 and TRBJ1-5, with 9 positions matching TRBD1. This CDR3 is built from 17 residues. CDR1 is SGHAT, CDR2 FQNNGV, per germline. V trimming: 3 bases; J trimming: 7 bases; junction bases outside the gene matches: 13.

The genes are TRBV28 and TRBJ2-7, with no clear D. The CDR3 consists of 12 residues. V lost 6 bases to trimming and J lost 0 bases, with 6 bases between them. Germline lookup yields CDR1 MDHEN and CDR2 SYDVKM. CDR3 sequence reads: CASSPDSYEQYF. CDR3 DNA: TGTGCCAGCAGCCCAGACTCCTACGAGCAGTACTTC.

This sequence joins TRBV5-4 and TRBJ2-5; D possibly corresponds to TRBD2 (6 bases). Germline lookup yields CDR1 SGHNT and CDR2 YYREEE (reference sequence). V lost 1 base to trimming and J lost 1 base, with 11 bases between them. The CDR3 runs to 15 residues. The CDR3 sequence is CASSLSTGLQETQYF. The CDR3 DNA reads TGTGCCAGCAGCTTGTCAACGGGACTCCAAGAGACCCAGTACTTC.

V gene TRBV18 combines with J gene TRBJ1-1; no definite D call. CDR1 is KGHSH and CDR2 is LQKENI in the germline V gene. The V and J ends lost 5 bases and 1 base respectively, with 8 bases between them. This CDR3 region has 13 residues. CDR3 sequence reads: CASSDVGNTEAFF. The CDR3 DNA reads TGTGCCAGCTCAGATGTCGGGAACACTGAAGCTTTCTTT.

The V call is TRBV19, the J call TRBJ1-3; a possible D gene is TRBD1 (6 bases). The CDR3 totals 14 residues. V was clipped by 3 bases and J by 4 bases, with 10 bases between them. Germline values: CDR1 LNHDA, CDR2 SQIVND (reference sequence). CDR3 DNA sequence: TGTGCCAGTAGTATGCAGGGGCTCGGAAACACCATATATTTT. It specifies CASSMQGLGNTIYF.

This chain links TRBV7-7 with TRBJ2-3; 11 nucleotides line up with TRBD2. The CDR3 consists of 18 residues. V lost 2 bases, J lost 3 bases, and 10 bases stayed unmatched. Germline V gene sequence: CDR1 SSHAT, CDR2 FNYEAQ (reference sequence). The CDR3 DNA sequence: TGTGCCAGCAGCTTAAGAGCAACTAGCGGGGGAGAGACAGATACGCAGTATTTT. It encodes CASSLRATSGGETDTQYF.

The chain has TRBV13 and TRBJ2-3; 7 nucleotides match TRBD1. J gave up 4 bases and V 5 bases, and 6 bases lay outside the gene matches. The CDR3 consists of 14 residues. Germline V lookup: CDR1 PRHDT, CDR2 FYEKMQ (reference sequence). The CDR3 DNA is TGTGCCAGCAGCAGTGGACAGGACCCAGATACGCAGTATTTT. It specifies CASSSGQDPDTQYF.

The chain recombines TRBV5-1 with TRBJ2-4, with a possible D match to TRBD2 (6 bases). Between the trimmed V and J ends, which lost 0 bases and 8 bases, there was a span of 12 bases. The CDR3 sequence is 14 residues long. Germline V gene data show CDR1 as SGHRS and CDR2 as YFSETQ. CDR3 region: CASSLAGRKDIQYF. In DNA, the CDR3 is TGCGCCAGCAGCTTGGCAGGGAGGAAGGACATTCAGTACTTC.

This chain connects TRBV4-1 to TRBJ1-2; the D gene is possibly TRBD1 (6 bases). Deletions cut 0 bases from V and 2 bases from J, with 13 bases between. The CDR3 loop spans 16 amino acids. Germline V lookup: CDR1 MGHRA, CDR2 YSYEKL. DNA for the CDR3: TGCGCCAGCAGCCAAGATCAGCGGGGGGCCAACTATGGCTACACCTTC. Protein: CASSQDQRGANYGYTF.